These 21 T cell receptor beta chains came from one sample sequenced in a study of Graves' ophthalmopathy and Graves' hyperthyroidism. Scientists amplified the TCR beta CDR3 regions from RNA transcripts. HTBI primers served in a first-round RT-PCR, which a second-round multiplex PCR followed. TCRdb recomputed calls from the multiplex PCR reads with MiXCR, one row per CDR3 protein. Of more than 550,000 distinct CDR3 sequences listed, just over 40% are singletons. The sequenced sample consisted of peripheral blood. The source of these receptors is an adult man with Graves' ophthalmopathy.

To note about this clonotype: One end of the junction is discordant with germline, which a read error may explain. This chain connects TRBV29-1 to TRBJ2-7, with D perhaps TRBD1 (6 bases). The V gene's germline CDR1 is SQVTM and CDR2 ANQGSEA. CDR3 length equals 13 residues. The DNA of the CDR3 is TGCAGCATTGAGGAGCAGGGGTCCTACGAGCAGTATTTC. Its translation: CSIEEQGSYEQYF.

To note about this clonotype: Germline is not matched at one junction end, which may reflect a read error. The J gene is TRBJ2-7, the V gene TRBV5-1; D not resolved. The CDR3 covers 11 residues. Looked up from germline, CDR1 is SGHRS and CDR2 is YFSETQ. The CDR3 DNA reads TGCGCCAACAGCCAGTCCTACGAGCAGTACTTC. This gives the protein CANSQSYEQYF. The full variable domain, in which reference TRBV5-1 and TRBJ2-7 provide the parts outside the CDR3, is KAGVTQTPRYLIKTRGQQVTLSCSPISGHRSVSWYQQTPGQGLQFLFEYFSETQRNKGNFPGRFSGRQFSNSRSEMNVSTLELGDSALYLCANSQSYEQYFGPGTRLTVT.

This clonotype was counted only a few times. A much larger clone lies one base from this, so it may be a read error. The rearrangement uses TRBV9 and TRBJ2-7, with 11 bases matching TRBD2. The CDR3 has 15 amino acids. Germline V gene data show CDR1 as SGDLS and CDR2 as YYNGEE. CDR3 nucleotide sequence: TGTGCCAGCGGCGTAGACTTAGCGGGAGGGAACGAGCAGTACTTC. Encoded protein: CASGVDLAGGNEQYF.

Ten or more counts support this clonotype. This chain uses TRBV20-1 with TRBJ2-7; the match to TRBD2 covers 7 bases. The germline V gene has CDR1 DFQATT and CDR2 SNEGSKA (reference sequence). This CDR3 region has 14 residues. With 0 bases clipped from V and 2 bases from J, the junction kept 4 bases outside the gene matches. CDR3 amino acids: CSAREGGTTYEQYF. For the CDR3, the DNA is TGCAGTGCTAGAGAGGGGGGGACTACCTACGAGCAGTACTTC.

This clonotype has just a few counts. J is TRBJ2-5 and V is TRBV6-6, with D unresolved. The germline CDR1 and CDR2 sequences are MNHNY and SVGAGI (reference sequence). Trimming removed 6 bases from V and 5 bases from J, with 19 bases in between. The length of the CDR3 is 15 residues. The DNA of the CDR3 is TGTGCCAGCAGACCTACCCCGGGTCCTGCGGAGACCCAGTACTTC. Its protein product is CASRPTPGPAETQYF.

The chain combines TRBV10-3 with TRBJ2-5; D gene ambiguous. Per the germline V gene, CDR1 is ENHRY and CDR2 is SYGVKD. CDR3 length: 13 residues. V was clipped by 6 bases and J by 4 bases, with 12 bases between them. CDR3 nucleotide sequence: TGTGCCATCAGACCCATCGGTGGAGAGACCCAGTACTTC. Translated: CAIRPIGGETQYF.

This chain connects TRBV29-1 to TRBJ1-3; tentatively, D is TRBD1 (5 bases). This CDR3 contains 12 residues. The V end lost 4 bases, the J end lost 4 bases, and 8 bases lay between the germline ends. The germline V gene encodes CDR1 SQVTM and CDR2 ANQGSEA. CDR3 residues: CSVGGIGNTIYF. CDR3 DNA: TGCAGCGTTGGGGGGATCGGAAACACCATATATTTT.

In its sample, this clonotype was seen many times. This chain connects TRBV15 to TRBJ2-5; no definite D call. The germline V and J ends were trimmed by 5 bases and 1 base, with 14 bases remaining between them. This CDR3 region has 15 residues. CDR1 and CDR2 (germline): LNHNV, YYDKDF (reference sequence). The CDR3 DNA sequence: TGTGCCACCAGCCCCCGGCGGAACAGCCAAGAGACCCAGTACTTC. It specifies CATSPRRNSQETQYF.

Concerning this clonotype: No conserved phenylalanine or tryptophan ends this CDR3, so it is likely a read error. The chain joins TRBV6-6 to TRBJ2-5; D remains ambiguous. V was clipped by 4 bases and J by 4 bases, with 4 bases between them. The CDR3 is 11 residues long. The germline CDR1 and CDR2 sequences are MNHNY and SVGAGI (reference sequence). CDR3 loop: CASSSTETQYC. DNA of the CDR3: TGTGCCAGCAGTTCAACAGAGACCCAGTACTGC.

This sequence joins TRBV5-1 and TRBJ1-2; no reliable D call. The V end was cut by 0 bases, the J end by 1 base, with 10 bases between. The CDR3 spans 15 residues. Germline V gene sequence: CDR1 SGHRS, CDR2 YFSETQ. CDR3 amino acids: CASSLGTLYNYGYTF. The CDR3 DNA follows: TGCGCCAGCAGCTTGGGCACACTATATAACTATGGCTACACCTTC.

This clonotype was observed at least ten times. CDR3 amino acids: CASSFFDEQFF. Here the CDR3 DNA reads TGTGCCAGCAGTTTCTTCGATGAGCAGTTCTTC. The V call is TRBV12-3 or TRBV12-4, the J call TRBJ2-1; no firm D call. V lost 3 bases and J lost 8, with 5 bases in between. This CDR3 contains 11 residues.

This clonotype was seen a few times. The rearrangement joins TRBV19 to TRBJ1-5; TRBD1 matches at 10 bases. The CDR3 loop spans 16 amino acids. Germline CDR1 is LNHDA and CDR2 is SQIVND (reference sequence). The trim removed 5 bases at V and 5 bases at J, leaving 9 bases unmatched. CDR3 amino acids: CASSSRDRGFYQPQHF. DNA of the CDR3: TGTGCCAGTAGTTCCCGGGACAGGGGATTTTATCAGCCCCAGCATTTT.

The chain joins TRBV7-9 to TRBJ2-7; weak D call: TRBD1 (5 bases). Looked up from germline, CDR1 is SEHNR and CDR2 is FQNEAQ (reference sequence). Trimming took off 8 bases at V and 5 bases at J, with 22 bases between the two ends. The CDR3 consists of 15 residues. In DNA form, the CDR3 reads TGTGCCAGCTCATCCCCCGTAGCAGGGCCCCACGAGCAGTACTTC. Protein: CASSSPVAGPHEQYF.

The chain uses TRBV12-3 or TRBV12-4 and TRBJ2-7, with TRBD1 identical over 10 bases. The J segment lost 3 bases and the V segment lost 4 bases, leaving 6 bases of the junction unmatched. The CDR3 runs 15 residues. Here the CDR3 reads CASSYWTGGIYEQYF. CDR3 in DNA: TGTGCCAGCAGTTACTGGACAGGGGGTATCTACGAGCAGTACTTC.

The rearrangement uses TRBV10-3 and TRBJ1-3; D gene unclear. Germline-derived CDR1 and CDR2 are ENHRY and SYGVKD. The CDR3 consists of 12 residues. V lost 6 bases and J lost 4, with 7 bases in between. In nucleotides, the CDR3 is TGTGCCATCAGGGCGGCCGGAAACACCATATATTTT. It yields the protein CAIRAAGNTIYF.

This clonotype has ten or more counts. The gene calls are TRBV12-3 or TRBV12-4 and TRBJ1-1; D call uncertain. There are 11 residues in the CDR3. The V end was cut by 5 bases, the J end by 7 bases, with 8 bases between. This CDR3 reads CASSPDGEAFF. The CDR3 DNA follows: TGTGCCAGCAGTCCGGACGGTGAAGCTTTCTTT.

This rearrangement joins TRBV19 to TRBJ1-4, with 12 bases that match TRBD1. Germline CDR1 reads LNHDA; CDR2 reads SQIVND (reference sequence). The CDR3 length is 14 residues. CDR3 in DNA: TGTGCGACCGGGACAGGGGGCGTTAATGAAAAACTGTTTTTT. Protein product: CATGTGGVNEKLFF.

To note about this clonotype: A much larger clone sits a single nucleotide away, making a read error possible. The genes are TRBV7-9 and TRBJ1-1; D is undetermined. The CDR3 totals 13 residues. Per the germline V gene, CDR1 is SEHNR and CDR2 is FQNEAQ (reference sequence). CDR3: CASSVEKNAEAFF. The CDR3 coding sequence is TGTGCCAGCAGCGTAGAGAAGAACGCTGAAGCTTTCTTT.

The chain joins TRBV11-1 to TRBJ1-2, with TRBD1 matching over 9 bases. This CDR3 is 15 amino acids long. Germline CDR1 reads SGHAT; CDR2 reads FQDESV (reference sequence). The trim removed 6 bases at V and 2 bases at J, leaving 7 bases unmatched. The CDR3 loop reads CASRPGQGANYGYTF. The CDR3 DNA sequence: TGTGCCAGCAGGCCGGGACAGGGTGCCAACTATGGCTACACCTTC.

This clonotype was found a few times. CDR3 region: CASSELDRGPFF. DNA for the CDR3: TGTGCCAGCAGTGAGTTGGACAGGGGGCCTTTCTTT. The rearrangement links TRBV6-5 to TRBJ1-1, with TRBD1 matching over 11 bases. V lost 5 bases, J lost 12 bases, and 5 bases stayed unmatched. CDR3 length: 12 amino acids. Germline-derived CDR1 and CDR2 are MNHEY and SVGAGI.

This clonotype was observed a single time. Likely a read error: the CDR3 ends without its conserved phenylalanine or tryptophan. The gene calls are TRBV19 and TRBJ2-5; D not resolved. This CDR3 comprises 14 residues. Germline values: CDR1 LNHDA, CDR2 SQIVND (reference sequence). Deletions cut 6 bases from V and 3 bases from J, with 14 bases between. The DNA of the CDR3 is TGTGCCAGTAGCCCCGGTGGACCCGAAGAGACCCAGTACCTC. Amino acids: CASSPGGPEETQYL.